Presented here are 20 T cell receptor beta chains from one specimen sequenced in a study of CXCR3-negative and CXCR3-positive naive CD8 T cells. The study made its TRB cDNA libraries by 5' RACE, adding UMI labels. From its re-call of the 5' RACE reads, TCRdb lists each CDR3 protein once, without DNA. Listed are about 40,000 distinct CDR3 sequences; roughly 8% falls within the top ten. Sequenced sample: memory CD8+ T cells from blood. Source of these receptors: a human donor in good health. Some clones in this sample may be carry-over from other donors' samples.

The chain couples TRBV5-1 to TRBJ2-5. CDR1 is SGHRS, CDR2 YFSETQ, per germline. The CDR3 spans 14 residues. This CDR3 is CASSFDLEEETQYF. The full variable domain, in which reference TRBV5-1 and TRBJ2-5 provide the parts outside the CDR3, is KAGVTQTPRYLIKTRGQQVTLSCSPISGHRSVSWYQQTPGQGLQFLFEYFSETQRNKGNFPGRFSGRQFSNSRSEMNVSTLELGDSALYLCASSFDLEEETQYFGPGTRLLVL.

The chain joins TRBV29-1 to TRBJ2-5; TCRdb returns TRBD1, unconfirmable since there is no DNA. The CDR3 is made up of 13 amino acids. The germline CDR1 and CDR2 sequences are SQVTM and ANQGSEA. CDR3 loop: CSVDWTGAETQYF.

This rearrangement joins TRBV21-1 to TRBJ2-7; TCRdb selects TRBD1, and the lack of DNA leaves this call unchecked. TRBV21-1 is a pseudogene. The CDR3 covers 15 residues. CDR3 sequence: CASSTRDRGRIEQYF.

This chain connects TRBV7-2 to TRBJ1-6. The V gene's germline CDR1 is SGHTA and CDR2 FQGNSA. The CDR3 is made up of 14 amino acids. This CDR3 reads CASSSRGADSPLHF.

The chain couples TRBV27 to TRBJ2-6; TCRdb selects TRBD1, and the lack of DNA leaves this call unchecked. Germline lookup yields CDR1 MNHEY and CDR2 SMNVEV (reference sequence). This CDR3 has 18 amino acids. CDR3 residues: CASSVGISAPSGANVLTF.

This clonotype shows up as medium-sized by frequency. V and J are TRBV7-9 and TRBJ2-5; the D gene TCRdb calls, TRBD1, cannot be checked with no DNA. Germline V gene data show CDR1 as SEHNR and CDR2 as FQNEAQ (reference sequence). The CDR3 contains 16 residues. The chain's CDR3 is CASSSRGARTQETQYF.

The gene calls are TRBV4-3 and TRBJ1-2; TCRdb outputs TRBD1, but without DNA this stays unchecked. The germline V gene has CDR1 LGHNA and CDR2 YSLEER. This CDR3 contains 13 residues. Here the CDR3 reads CASSLDSYYGYTF.

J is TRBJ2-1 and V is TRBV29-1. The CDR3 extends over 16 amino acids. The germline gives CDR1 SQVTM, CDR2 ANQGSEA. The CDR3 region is CSVEDQLEGSYNEQFF.

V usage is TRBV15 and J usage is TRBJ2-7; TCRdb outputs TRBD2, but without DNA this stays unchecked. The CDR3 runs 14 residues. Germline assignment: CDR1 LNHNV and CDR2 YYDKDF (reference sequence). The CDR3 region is CATSRDQSRREQYF.

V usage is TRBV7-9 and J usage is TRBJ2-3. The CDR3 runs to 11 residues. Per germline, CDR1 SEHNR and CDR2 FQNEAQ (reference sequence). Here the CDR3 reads CASSLGLTQYF.

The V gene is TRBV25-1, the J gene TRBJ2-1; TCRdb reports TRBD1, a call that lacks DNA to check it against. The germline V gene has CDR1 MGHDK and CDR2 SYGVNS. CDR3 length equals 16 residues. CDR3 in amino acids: CASSETGQGQYNEQFF.

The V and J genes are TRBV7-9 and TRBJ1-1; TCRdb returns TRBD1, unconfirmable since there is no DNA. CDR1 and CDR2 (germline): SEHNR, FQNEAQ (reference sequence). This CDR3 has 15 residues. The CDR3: CASSLGQGLNTEAFF.

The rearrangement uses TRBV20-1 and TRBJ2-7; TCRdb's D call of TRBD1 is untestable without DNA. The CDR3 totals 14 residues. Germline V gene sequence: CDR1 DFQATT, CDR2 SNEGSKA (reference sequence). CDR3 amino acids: CSARARAGIYEQYF.

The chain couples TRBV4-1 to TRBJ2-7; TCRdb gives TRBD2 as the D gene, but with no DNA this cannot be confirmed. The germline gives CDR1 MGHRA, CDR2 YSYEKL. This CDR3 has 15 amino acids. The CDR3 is CASSSGLAGLYEQYF.

CDR3 region: CASSRTGGPHYEQYF. J is TRBJ2-7 and V is TRBV5-1; no DNA is available, so the TRBD1 call from TCRdb remains unchecked. The length of the CDR3 is 15 residues. Per germline, CDR1 SGHRS and CDR2 YFSETQ.

CDR3 in amino acids: CSARGSKSGLDTQYF. The gene calls are TRBV20-1 and TRBJ2-3; checking the TCRdb D call of TRBD2 is not possible without DNA. CDR3 size: 15 residues. The germline gives CDR1 DFQATT, CDR2 SNEGSKA (reference sequence).

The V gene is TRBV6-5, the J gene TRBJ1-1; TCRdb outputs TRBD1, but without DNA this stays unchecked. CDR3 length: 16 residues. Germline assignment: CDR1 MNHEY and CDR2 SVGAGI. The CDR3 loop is CASRPTTWGTNTEAFF.

CDR3 sequence reads: CSASPGSTDTQYF. The chain couples TRBV20-1 to TRBJ2-3; TCRdb outputs TRBD1, but without DNA this stays unchecked. CDR3 length equals 13 residues. Germline CDR1 reads DFQATT; CDR2 reads SNEGSKA (reference sequence).

CDR3 loop: CASSQDNFRTNEQFF. The rearrangement joins TRBV4-3 to TRBJ2-1. The germline gives CDR1 LGHNA, CDR2 YSLEER. CDR3 size: 15 residues.

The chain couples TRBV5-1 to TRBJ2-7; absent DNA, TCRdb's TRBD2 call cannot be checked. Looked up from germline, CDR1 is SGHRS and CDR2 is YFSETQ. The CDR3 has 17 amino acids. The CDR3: CASSPEASGSSRYEQYF.